These T cell receptor beta chains were read from a single sample in a study of regulatory T cells. Sequenced by immunoSEQ multiplex PCR; TCRdb stores in-frame clones only, minus some. The table records about 23,000 clones, nearly 90% of them present only once. Sequencing was carried out using conventional CD4+ T cells sorted from blood. These TCRs come from a child aged 5 to 17 with CD3G deficiency. CDR3s leave out the opening cysteine and the closing phenylalanine or tryptophan. The D gene is left open where the match is weak. Clone size appears in some rows only: once, few, many, or a class for an expanded clone.

>.|TRBV5-1|.|TRBD1
ASSLAGGTGTYEQY
>.|TRBV28|TRBJ1-2|.
ASSLTDTNYGYT
>.|TRBV6-1|TRBJ1-2|.
ASSDGFYGYT
>.|TRBV7-9|TRBJ2-7|.
ASSRGSSEKQY
>.|TRBV6-4|TRBJ2-7|TRBD2
ASSPSGEQY
>.|TRBV28|TRBJ1-2|.
ATGKNPYYGYT
>.|TRBV5-1|TRBJ2-5|TRBD2
ASTRLAGGSVAQY
>.|TRBV7-8|TRBJ2-1|.
ASSPRFWGESYNEQF
>.|TRBV5-1|TRBJ1-1|.
ASRSESNTEAF
>.|TRBV7-9|TRBJ2-3|.
ASSFIGDTQY
>.|TRBV28|TRBJ1-1|TRBD1
ASSRQGTANTEAF
>.|TRBV28|TRBJ2-4|.
ASSLGGSKNIQY
>.|TRBV28|TRBJ1-2|TRBD1
ASSGQGQAMNYGYT
>.|TRBV7-2|TRBJ2-7|.
ASSLDSSARQY
>.|TRBV28|TRBJ2-3|.
ASSLQAIDTQY
>.|TRBV9|TRBJ2-3|.
ASSVRDASTDTQY
>.|TRBV6-1|TRBJ2-7|.
ASRIGTNYEQY
>.|TRBV6-1|TRBJ2-1|.
ASSATWGGNSYNEQF
>.|TRBV6-1|TRBJ1-4|TRBD1
ASSGRQGKAEKLF
>few|TRBV19|TRBJ1-2|.
ASSLQGDAGYT
>.|TRBV11-2|TRBJ2-7|TRBD2
ASSLTSGRGEQY
>.|TRBV28|TRBJ1-2|TRBD1
ASSPAGQAHYGYT
>.|TRBV19|TRBJ1-2|.
ASSIDSTANYGYT
>.|TRBV28|TRBJ2-7|.
ASSPRGKGRGAYEQY
>.|TRBV5-1|TRBJ2-2|TRBD2
ASSPRTSGRSGSGELF
>.|TRBV11-2|TRBJ2-3|TRBD1
ASRRTGRSDTQY
>.|TRBV28|TRBJ1-5|.
ASSFIDQPQH
>.|TRBV5-1|TRBJ2-1|.
ASSLGAGWYNEQF
>.|TRBV28|TRBJ1-5|.
ASSPVGGGQPQH
>.|TRBV7-8|TRBJ2-3|TRBD2
ASSMGLAGGMGTQY
>.|TRBV11-2|TRBJ2-7|TRBD2
ASSLLDGREQY
>.|TRBV6-1|TRBJ1-1|.
ASSARGTHTEAF
>.|TRBV18|TRBJ2-7|.
ASSPGGAEQY
>.|TRBV5-1|TRBJ1-2|TRBD1
ASRPGGYYGYT
>.|TRBV21-1|TRBJ1-4|.
ASSKDEKLF
>.|TRBV6-1|TRBJ2-7|.
ASSQRVSYEQY
>.|TRBV5-1|TRBJ2-1|.
ASSLGASYNEQF
>.|TRBV11-2|TRBJ1-1|.
ASSSHTGGQAF
>.|TRBV18|TRBJ2-7|.
ASSPNSGFGVEQY
>.|TRBV28|TRBJ2-7|TRBD1
ASSQFLTGVHEQY
>.|TRBV6-1|TRBJ2-7|TRBD1
ASRLRDRPYEQY
>.|TRBV6-6|TRBJ2-1|.
ASSEESRQF
>.|TRBV19|TRBJ2-2|.
ASSIGRTDTNTGELF
>.|TRBV4-1|TRBJ2-3|TRBD2
ASSPDTGLADTDTQY
>.|TRBV28|TRBJ2-2|TRBD2
ASSLGTSLGTGELF
>.|TRBV6-1|TRBJ1-4|.
ASSEIPQGINEKLF
>once|TRBV19|TRBJ2-7|.
ASSLRPSYEQY
>once|TRBV7-9|TRBJ2-5|.
ASSLASVQETQY
>.|TRBV11-2|TRBJ2-3|.
ASSAPGRRRGTDTQY
>.|TRBV5-1|TRBJ1-2|.
ASSLSAGSYGYT
>once|TRBV6-1|TRBJ1-2|.
ASSEGAYGYT
>.|TRBV7-8|TRBJ2-5|.
ASSLGEEQY
>.|TRBV28|TRBJ1-5|.
ASSSRTRPQH
>.|TRBV10-3|TRBJ2-1|TRBD1
AISDRGRNEQF
>.|TRBV28|TRBJ2-7|.
AAGERWYEQY
>.|TRBV7-9|TRBJ2-1|.
ASSYWQGGNEQF
>.|TRBV20-1|TRBJ2-3|.
SALHTDTQY
>.|TRBV28|TRBJ2-7|.
ASSSQGTGRDEQY
>once|TRBV5-5|TRBJ2-7|.
ASGSRTHEQY